What follows are 3 T cell receptor beta chains derived from one specimen sequenced in a study of T-cell memory formation after mild COVID-19. Each CDR3 protein gets one entry after TCRdb re-called the 5' RACE reads with MiXCR. The data show hundreds of thousands of distinct CDR3 sequences, around 28% seen once. The specimen sequenced was PBMCs or a T cell subset sorted from them (not recorded which). These receptors originate from an adult woman who had mild COVID-19 (a few samples of this study predate the infection). Cell type and time point are not known.

The J gene is TRBJ2-5, the V gene TRBV5-1; maybe TRBD1 (6 bases). The CDR3 is made up of 14 amino acids. Germline-derived CDR1 and CDR2 are SGHRS and YFSETQ. V was clipped by 4 bases and J by 3 bases, with 13 bases between them. Here the CDR3 reads CASSGQGFKETQYF. DNA of the CDR3: TGCGCCAGCAGCGGGCAGGGGTTCAAAGAGACCCAGTACTTC.

This chain connects TRBV3-1 to TRBJ2-3; D remains unclear. CDR3 length: 14 residues. Trimming left V 4 bases short and J 0 bases short, with 8 bases between. Germline V gene data show CDR1 as LGHDT and CDR2 as YNNKEL (reference sequence). CDR3 sequence reads: CASSPTSSTDTQYF. In DNA form, the CDR3 reads TGTGCCAGCAGCCCCACATCTAGCACAGATACGCAGTATTTT.

This clonotype was observed a handful of times. The chain carries TRBV7-8 and TRBJ2-1; TRBD1 aligns across 9 bases. CDR1 is SGHVS and CDR2 is FQNEAQ in the germline V gene. The V segment lost 5 bases and the J segment 3 bases; nucleotides outside the gene matches: 5. The CDR3 is made up of 15 amino acids. CDR3 in DNA: TGTGCCAGCAGCGAGGGACAGGGTCACTACAATGAGCAGTTCTTC. This translates into CASSEGQGHYNEQFF.